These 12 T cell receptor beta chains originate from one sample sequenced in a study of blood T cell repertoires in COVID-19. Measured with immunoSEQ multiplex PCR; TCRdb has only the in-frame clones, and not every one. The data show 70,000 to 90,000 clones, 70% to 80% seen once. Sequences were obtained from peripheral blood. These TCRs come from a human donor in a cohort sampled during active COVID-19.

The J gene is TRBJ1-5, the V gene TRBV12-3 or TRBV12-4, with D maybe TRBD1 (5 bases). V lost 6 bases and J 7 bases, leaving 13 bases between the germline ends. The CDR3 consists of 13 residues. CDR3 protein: CASSLMGGQPQHF. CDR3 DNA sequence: TGTGCCAGCAGCCTCATGGGGGGGCAGCCCCAGCATTTT.

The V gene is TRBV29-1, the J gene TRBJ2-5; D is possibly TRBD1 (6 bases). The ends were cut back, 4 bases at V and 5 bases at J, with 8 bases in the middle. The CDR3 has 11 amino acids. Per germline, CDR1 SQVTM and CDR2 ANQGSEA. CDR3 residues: CSVGGRETQYF. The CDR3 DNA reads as TGCAGCGTTGGGGGGCGTGAGACCCAGTACTTC.

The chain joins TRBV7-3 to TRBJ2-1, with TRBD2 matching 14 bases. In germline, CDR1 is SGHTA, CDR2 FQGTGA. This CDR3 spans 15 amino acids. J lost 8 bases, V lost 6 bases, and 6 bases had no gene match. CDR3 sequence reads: CASSAGTSGSDEQFF. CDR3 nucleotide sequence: TGTGCCAGCAGTGCCGGGACTAGCGGGAGTGATGAGCAGTTCTTC.

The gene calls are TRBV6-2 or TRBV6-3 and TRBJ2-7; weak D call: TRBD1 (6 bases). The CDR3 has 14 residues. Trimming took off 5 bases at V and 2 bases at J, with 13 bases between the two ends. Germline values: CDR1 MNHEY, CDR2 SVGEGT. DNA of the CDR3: TGTGCCAGCAGTGACCCGGACAGAGCCTACGAGCAGTACTTC. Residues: CASSDPDRAYEQYF.

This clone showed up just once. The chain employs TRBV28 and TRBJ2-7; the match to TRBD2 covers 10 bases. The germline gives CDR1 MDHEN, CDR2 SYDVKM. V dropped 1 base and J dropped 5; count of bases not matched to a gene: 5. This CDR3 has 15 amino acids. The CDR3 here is CASSLSSGRRHEQYF. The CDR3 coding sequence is TGTGCCAGCAGTTTATCTAGCGGGAGAAGACACGAGCAGTACTTC.

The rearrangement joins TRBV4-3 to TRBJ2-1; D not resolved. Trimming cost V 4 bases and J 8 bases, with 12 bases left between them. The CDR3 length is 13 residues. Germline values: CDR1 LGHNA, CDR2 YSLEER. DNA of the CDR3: TGCGCCAGCAGCCGTAACCACGAGGATGAGCAGTTCTTC. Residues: CASSRNHEDEQFF.

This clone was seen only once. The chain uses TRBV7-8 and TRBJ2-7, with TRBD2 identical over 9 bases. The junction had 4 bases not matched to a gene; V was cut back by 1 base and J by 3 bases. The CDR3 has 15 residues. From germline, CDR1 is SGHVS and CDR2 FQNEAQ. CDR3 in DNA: TGTGCCAGCAGCTTAGTAGCGGGAGACTTCTACGAGCAGTACTTC. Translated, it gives CASSLVAGDFYEQYF.

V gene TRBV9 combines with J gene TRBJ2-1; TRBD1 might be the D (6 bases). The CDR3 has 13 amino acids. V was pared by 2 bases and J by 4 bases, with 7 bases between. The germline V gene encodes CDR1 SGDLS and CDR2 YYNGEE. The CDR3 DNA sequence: TGTGCCAGCAGCGTTGGACAGTACAATGAGCAGTTCTTC. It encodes CASSVGQYNEQFF.

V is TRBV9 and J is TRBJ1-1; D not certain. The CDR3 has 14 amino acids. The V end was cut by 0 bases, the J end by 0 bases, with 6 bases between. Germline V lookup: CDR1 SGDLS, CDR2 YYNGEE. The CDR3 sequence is CASSVGHMNTEAFF. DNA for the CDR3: TGTGCCAGCAGCGTAGGACACATGAACACTGAAGCTTTCTTT.

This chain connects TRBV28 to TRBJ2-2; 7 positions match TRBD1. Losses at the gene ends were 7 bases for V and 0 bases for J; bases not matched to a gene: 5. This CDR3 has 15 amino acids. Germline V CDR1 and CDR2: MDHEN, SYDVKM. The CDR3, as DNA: TGTGCCAGCATTCTGGGACAGCCGAACACCGGGGAGCTGTTTTTT. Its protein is CASILGQPNTGELFF.

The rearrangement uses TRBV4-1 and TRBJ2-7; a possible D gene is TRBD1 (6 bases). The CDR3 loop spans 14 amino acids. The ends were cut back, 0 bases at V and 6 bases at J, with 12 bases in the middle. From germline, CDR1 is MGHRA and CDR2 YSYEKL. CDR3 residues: CASSQDRGGSEQYF. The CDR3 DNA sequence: TGCGCCAGCAGCCAAGACAGGGGCGGGTCCGAGCAGTACTTC.

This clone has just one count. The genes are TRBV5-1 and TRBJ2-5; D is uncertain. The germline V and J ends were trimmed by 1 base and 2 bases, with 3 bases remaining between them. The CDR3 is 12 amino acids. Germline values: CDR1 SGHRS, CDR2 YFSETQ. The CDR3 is CASSLQQETQYF. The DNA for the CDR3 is TGCGCCAGCAGCTTGCAGCAAGAGACCCAGTACTTC.